This TCR beta chain was identified during a study of T cell responses to AZD1222 COVID-19 vaccine (dated by TCRdb to the early 2020s). General notes on the study: AZD1222 recipients with second doses at about 4 weeks or about 12 weeks were pooled, because spike-specific TCR depth and breadth did not differ between schedules. Trial participants were enrolled by age into 18-55, 56-69 and 70-plus year subgroups, with approximately 150, 28 and 58 TCR-sequenced participants respectively. TCR sequencing covered 233 trial participants: nearly 210 given two doses of AZD1222 and 26 given two doses of MenACWY control vaccine. On the study overall, not on this receptor specifically: In the small 56-69-year group, the increase in depth fell short of significance, most likely because of low power. Conclusions about previously exposed vaccinees were limited because only a handful of AZD1222 recipients were SARS-CoV-2 seropositive at baseline. Most participants were white British and females outnumbered males, and the authors suggested that clonal diversity may have been underestimated. Nearly half of unique spike-specific TCRs reportedly recognized epitopes outside regions mutated in the B.1.351 and B.1.1.7 variants. Because no day 14 peak-response samples were available, repertoires were characterized only after the peak T cell response. Spike-specific TCR breadth and depth rose significantly after two AZD1222 doses compared with day 0 and with MenACWY recipients. The vaccine-associated CD4 TCRs covered the entire spike protein, and the dominant responses fell in regions 160-218 and 743-854.

As regards this clone: Its cognate antigen has yet to be identified. No per-base quality is available; no much larger clone lies one base away.

The CDR3 starts with the cysteine, ends with the phenylalanine, and has 17 residues. Only the CDR3 DNA stays, 51 bases, in frame from base 1. V was cut back by 5 bases and J by 6 bases, leaving a gap of 23 bases between them. Reading the germline V gene gives CDR1 MNHEY and CDR2 SVGEGT. The CDR3 regions of human TCRbeta chains were analyzed by immunosequencing. Per the authors' processing: Repertoire TCRs were matched against a reference library of SARS-CoV-2-specific TCRs generated with the MIRA antigen-specificity platform. Breadth was defined as the fraction of unique TCRs that were SARS-CoV-2-associated. Depth was defined as the fraction of total T cells that were SARS-CoV-2-associated. Using the MIRA data, each spike-specific TCR was mapped to the spike region that the TCR reacts to and placed in a CD4 or CD8 class. Log10-transformed breadth and depth values were compared by one-way ANOVA with Sidak's multiple comparisons tests. This is the immuneACCESS table as TCRdb keeps it, with only in-frame sequences that have V and J called. A part of the clones is gone; compared with another copy, unresolved V genes explain less than half, and the rest is unexplained. V and J calls and clone size are given by that table; D and trimming were obtained from the DNA. The sample table shows roughly 120,000 clones, and 75% to 95% are seen once. The top ten clones comprise more than 2.5% of the sample.

Sample time point, as interpreted from the label and publication: baseline before first vaccination. Samples from vaccinated people were obtained from the UK trials COV001 and COV002, which included a single-blind randomized controlled phase 2/3 trial of AZD1222 (ChAdOx1 nCoV-19) in healthy adults. For TCRbeta chain sequencing, PBMC samples were collected from trial participants at day 0 and at day 28 after the second dose. The material was peripheral blood, obtained on day 0 of AZD1222 vaccination. The chain couples TRBV6-2 or TRBV6-3 to TRBJ1-5; the best D guess is TRBD1, with 6 bases matching. The TCR sequence derives from an adult in good health. Read as DNA, the sequence is TGTGCCAGCAGTACTCAATCTACAGGGAACTCAGGTCAGCCCCAGCATTTT. Its translation reads: CASSTQSTGNSGQPQHF.